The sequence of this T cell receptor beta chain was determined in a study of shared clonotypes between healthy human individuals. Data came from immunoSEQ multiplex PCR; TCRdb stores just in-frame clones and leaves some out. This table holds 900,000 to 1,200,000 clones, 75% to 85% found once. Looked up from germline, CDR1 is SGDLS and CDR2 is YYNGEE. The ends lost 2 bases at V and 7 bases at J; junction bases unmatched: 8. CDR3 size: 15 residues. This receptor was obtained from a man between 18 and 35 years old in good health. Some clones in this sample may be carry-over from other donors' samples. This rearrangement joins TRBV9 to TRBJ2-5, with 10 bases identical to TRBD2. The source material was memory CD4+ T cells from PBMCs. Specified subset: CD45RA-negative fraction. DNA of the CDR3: TGTGCCAGCAGCGTCTTTAGCGGGGGGCAGGGGACCCAGTACTTC. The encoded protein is CASSVFSGGQGTQYF.